Sequencing of this T cell receptor beta chain was carried out in a study of human T cells and chemical hapten exposure (dated by TCRdb to about 2021). Broadly, across the study: For sensitization, 2% DPC in acetone was applied to a 2 cm by 2 cm area of upper inner arm skin. The patient cohort, mostly female, included alopecia areata with under or over 50% scalp involvement, alopecia totalis and alopecia universalis. Patch testing was done on the upper back using Finn chambers containing 0.01% DPC, and results were scored after 6 days according to International Contact Dermatitis Research Group standards. Blood samples were taken from patients before sensitization (week 0) and at 2, 6 and about 24 weeks after DPC sensitization. About 27 alopecia patients gave blood for TCR sequencing at one to four time points (pre-sensitization, 2, 6 and 24 weeks). Libraries were combined into a pool for sequencing, and differences in TCR yield between samples came mainly from small differences in library volumes within the pool. Throughout the roughly 26-week study period, patients were also given weekly therapeutic DPC doses on the scalp. In alopecia patients, the study followed how the peripheral blood TCR repertoire changed in vivo over primary and secondary sensitization to diphenylcyclopropenone (DPC), a hapten.

This specimen's time point label, per the study, means: patch test 3, about 24 weeks after DPC sensitization. In the paper's terms, the treatment or condition label means: therapeutic diphenylcyclopropenone sensitization with weekly scalp DPC. At every patch-test visit, the blood draw took place before the patch test was put on. Patients were considered eligible if aged 18 to 70, diagnosed with alopecia and deemed suitable for DPC therapy, and patients were excluded if pregnant. Total RNA was extracted from unfractionated whole blood collected in Tempus Blood RNA tubes. The CDR3 has 14 amino acids, counting the end cysteine and phenylalanine. Kept here is only the CDR3 DNA, which spans 42 bases and is read in frame from base 1. CDR1 and CDR2 were assigned from the germline V gene (reference sequence) as DFQATT and SNEGSKA. Here V drops 5 bases and J drops 0 bases, and the junction holds 6 bases not matched to any gene.

Library creation used RACE. Sequencing used a NextSeq 500. During library preparation, unique molecular identifiers were attached to individual cDNA molecules so that TCRs could be counted in a quantitative, reproducible way. Each blood RNA sample was used to sequence both TCR alpha and TCR beta chains. Processing in the source paper ran as follows. The median number of TCRs per sample was 85,000 to 100,000, ranging from about 20,000 to 750,000. The Decombinator software suite was used to annotate the V, J and CDR3 of the TCR reads. For PS versus PT1 abundance plots, all samples were subsampled to the same number of TCRs (28,000). Expanded TCRs were defined as absent before sensitization and observed at least eight times at the 2-week time point. Starting from the raw public reads, TCRdb applied fastp trimming at Q25, assembled clones with MiXCR and retained in-frame beta chains. Rows matching on CDR3 protein sequence are summarized as one entry with the most common DNA and genes. TCRdb's processing, not the authors', yielded these V and J calls. The sample contains tens of thousands of distinct CDR3 sequences, less than 14% of them found a single time. In total, the top ten clones hold about 3.5% of the sample.

Beyond this particular receptor, the publication reports: After repeated subsampling, the strength of the expansion versus patch-test correlation and the threshold at which it became significant changed. Compared with pre-sensitization or healthy control sets, expanded TCRs formed significantly more large CDR3 similarity clusters, which is consistent with antigen-driven responses. Because all patients had alopecia, a presumed autoimmune disease, the immune response of the patients might differ from that of healthy individuals. DPC sensitization did not change how many TCRs were above 1 in 1000 frequency, and no evidence was found of alterations in global repertoire structure. A positive correlation was found between the number of PT1 expanded TCRs and patch test score, with significance reached at thresholds 8, 16 and 32 but not 4.

This clonotype appeared a few times. Its antigen remains unidentified. No much larger clone exists at a distance of one base, and base qualities are not known. This sequence uses TRBV20-1 and TRBJ1-1, with 7 middle bases fitting TRBD1. The material was whole blood, obtained in connection with sensitization to the hapten diphenylcyclopropenone (DPC). This clonotype originated in a woman in her forties or fifties with alopecia areata. Some clones in this sample may be carry-over from other donors' samples. The DNA is as follows: TGCAGTGCTTCAGGGGGGGTGGTGAACACTGAAGCTTTCTTT. Its protein is CSASGGVVNTEAFF.